The 25 T cell receptor beta chains reported below all come from one sample, sequenced in a study of regulatory T cells in long-lasting Graves disease. iRepertoire HTBI primers and Arm-PCR of CDR3 regions built TCR beta libraries. A single record per CDR3 protein comes from TCRdb applying MiXCR to the multiplex PCR reads. Of over 650,000 distinct CDR3 sequences listed, around 30% were seen once; the top ten hold around 42%. Time point in this sample: persistent/refractory GD, antithyroid drugs over 5 years with positive TRAb. After RNA was extracted from PBMCs, the TCR library was made from it. The material sequenced was peripheral blood mononuclear cells (PBMCs), taken when the disease was refractory, from a patient treated with antithyroid drugs. The receptors originated from a female donor with Graves disease.

The J gene is TRBJ2-2, the V gene TRBV29-1; the match to TRBD2 covers 8 bases. Looked up from germline, CDR1 is SQVTM and CDR2 is ANQGSEA. V lost 4 bases to trimming and J lost 4 bases; unmatched junction nucleotides: 5. The CDR3 spans 14 residues. In DNA, the CDR3 is TGCAGCGTTGCCCTAGCGGGTGGCACCGGGGAGCTGTTTTTT. Translating it yields CSVALAGGTGELFF.

This clonotype was recorded at least ten times. V usage is TRBV2 and J usage is TRBJ1-5; D is undetermined. The CDR3 is made up of 13 amino acids. CDR1 SNHLY and CDR2 FYNNEI come from the germline V gene. The V end was cut by 3 bases, the J end by 5 bases, with 8 bases between. The DNA for the CDR3 is TGTGCCAGCAGTGAGGATAACGATCAGCCCCAGCATTTT. Protein product: CASSEDNDQPQHF. The full variable domain, completed using reference TRBV2 and TRBJ1-5, is EPEVTQTPSHQVTQMGQEVILRCVPISNHLYFYWYRQILGQKVEFLVSFYNNEISEKSEIFDDQFSVERPDGSNFTLKIRSTKLEDSAMYFCASSEDNDQPQHFGDGTRLSIL.

This clonotype was observed a handful of times. The J gene is TRBJ1-2, the V gene TRBV7-9, with TRBD1 matching over 9 bases. The CDR3 length is 14 residues. Germline assignment: CDR1 SEHNR and CDR2 FQNEAQ (reference sequence). V shed 6 bases and J 6 bases; nucleotides not matched to a gene: 8. The CDR3: CASRTGTGLDGYTF. In DNA form, the CDR3 reads TGTGCCAGCAGGACCGGGACAGGGCTTGATGGCTACACCTTC.

As concerns this clonotype: Its ends do not fully match the called genes, so a read error is possible. The rearrangement links TRBV6-1 to TRBJ2-7, with no clear D. CDR1 MNHNS and CDR2 SASEGT come from the germline V gene. The CDR3 consists of 13 residues. The DNA for the CDR3 is TGTGCCAGCAGCCTGACAAAATCCTACGGGCAGTACTTC. Protein: CASSLTKSYGQYF.

J is TRBJ1-1 and V is TRBV20-1; D possibly corresponds to TRBD1 (6 bases). The V gene's germline CDR1 is DFQATT and CDR2 SNEGSKA (reference sequence). The ends were cut back, 3 bases at V and 4 bases at J, with 9 bases in the middle. The CDR3 spans 12 residues. In DNA form, the CDR3 reads TGCAGTGCTAGTCAGGGGCCCACTGAAGCTTTCTTT. Translated: CSASQGPTEAFF.

The V and J genes are TRBV13 and TRBJ2-3, with unresolved D. Trimming cost V 4 bases and J 2 bases, with 4 bases left between them. CDR1 is PRHDT, CDR2 FYEKMQ, per germline (reference sequence). This CDR3 region has 12 residues. The CDR3 is CASSWVTDTQYF. The DNA of the CDR3 is TGTGCCAGCAGCTGGGTCACAGATACGCAGTATTTT.

The chain combines TRBV28 with TRBJ1-3, with D possibly TRBD1 on 6 matching bases. Germline V gene sequence: CDR1 MDHEN, CDR2 SYDVKM. This CDR3 comprises 17 residues. Trimming cost V 5 bases and J 0 bases, with 17 bases left between them. The CDR3 region has the DNA TGTGCCAGCAGTGAAATTGGGGGCCCCCACTCTGGAAACACCATATATTTT. The encoded protein is CASSEIGGPHSGNTIYF.

A word on this clonotype: One base away lies a much larger clone, so this may be a sequencing read error. The chain links TRBV6-2 or TRBV6-3 to TRBJ1-1; D perhaps matches TRBD1 (5 bases). Germline V gene sequence: CDR1 MNHEY, CDR2 SVGEGT. This CDR3 has 12 residues. Here the CDR3 reads CASMTVNAEAFF. CDR3 nucleotide sequence: TGTGCCAGCATGACAGTGAACGCTGAAGCTTTCTTT.

The chain is built from TRBV29-1 and TRBJ1-1, with unresolved D. V was pared by 7 bases and J by 3 bases, with 15 bases between. Germline CDR1 SQVTM, CDR2 ANQGSEA. The length of the CDR3 is 13 residues. CDR3 loop: CSALPQWDTEAFF. In DNA, the CDR3 is TGCAGCGCCCTCCCTCAGTGGGACACTGAAGCTTTCTTT.

The V gene is TRBV12-3 or TRBV12-4, the J gene TRBJ2-2; 14 positions agree with TRBD2. V shed 7 bases and J 6 bases; nucleotides not matched to a gene: 7. The CDR3 totals 16 residues. The CDR3 reads CASTLGLAGVAGELFF. The CDR3 coding sequence is TGTGCCAGCACTTTGGGACTAGCGGGAGTTGCCGGGGAGCTGTTTTTT.

This clonotype was seen ten or more times. The rearrangement uses TRBV27 and TRBJ2-5, with a possible D match to TRBD1 (6 bases). V was trimmed by 5 bases and J by 1 base, leaving 17 bases between them. Germline V gives CDR1 MNHEY, CDR2 SMNVEV (reference sequence). The CDR3 length is 16 residues. The CDR3 coding sequence is TGTGCCAGCAGTCCGTGGACAGCTCCTACCCAAGAGACCCAGTACTTC. Protein product: CASSPWTAPTQETQYF.

This sequence joins TRBV7-2 and TRBJ2-5; TRBD2 agrees at 7 bases. Trimming cost V 4 bases and J 1 base; bases outside gene matches: 3. The CDR3 extends over 14 amino acids. Germline V lookup: CDR1 SGHTA, CDR2 FQGNSA. The DNA for the CDR3 is TGTGCCAGCAGCTCGGGGACTACCCAAGAGACCCAGTACTTC. Protein sequence: CASSSGTTQETQYF.

V is TRBV3-1 and J is TRBJ2-7; 7 bases are a match to TRBD2. The germline V gene encodes CDR1 LGHDT and CDR2 YNNKEL (reference sequence). V lost 1 base and J lost 3; bases outside the gene matches: 3. CDR3 size: 14 residues. The CDR3 DNA reads as TGTGCCAGCAGCCAAGGACTAGCCCGCTACGAGCAGTACTTC. Protein: CASSQGLARYEQYF.

The chain couples TRBV5-5 to TRBJ2-2; no clear D gene. The CDR3 totals 14 residues. V shed 5 bases and J shed 6 bases, with 14 bases lying between them. CDR1 SGHKS and CDR2 YYEKEE come from the germline V gene (reference sequence). CDR3 in amino acids: CASSPEPVSGELFF. CDR3 in DNA: TGTGCCAGCAGTCCCGAACCGGTATCCGGGGAGCTGTTTTTT.

This clonotype was detected a few times. The rearrangement joins TRBV6-5 to TRBJ1-2; TRBD1 matches at 7 bases. Per germline, CDR1 MNHEY and CDR2 SVGAGI. The CDR3 contains 13 residues. Trimming removed 0 bases from V and 8 bases from J; junction bases left unmatched: 3. CDR3 nucleotides: TGTGCCAGCAGTTACTCGCAGGGGGGAGGCTACACCTTC. It is translated as CASSYSQGGGYTF.

The chain has TRBV28 and TRBJ1-1; weak D call: TRBD1 (6 bases). Trimming took 3 bases from V and 0 from J, leaving 11 bases between them. There are 15 residues in the CDR3. CDR1 and CDR2 from the germline V gene are MDHEN and SYDVKM. CDR3 bases: TGTGCCAGCAGTTTTCAGGGGCGGATGAACACTGAAGCTTTCTTT. Encoded protein: CASSFQGRMNTEAFF.

Ten or more counts support this clonotype. The rearrangement uses TRBV6-1 and TRBJ1-4; 9 bases agree with TRBD1. The CDR3 runs 15 residues. Trimming cost V 2 bases and J 5 bases; bases outside gene matches: 3. CDR1 and CDR2 (germline): MNHNS, SASEGT. The CDR3 sequence: CASSENGQGNEKLFF. The CDR3 DNA reads TGTGCCAGCAGTGAAAACGGACAGGGGAATGAAAAACTGTTTTTT.

This clonotype was counted between two and nine times. The V gene is TRBV30, the J gene TRBJ1-3, with D unclear. The CDR3 spans 15 residues. Germline V gives CDR1 GTSNPN, CDR2 SVGIG (reference sequence). Trimming removed 4 bases from V and 1 base from J, with 14 bases in between. CDR3 residues: CAWKVGSLSGNTIYF. DNA of the CDR3: TGTGCCTGGAAGGTTGGCAGCTTATCTGGAAACACCATATATTTT. Full variable domain (missing parts from reference TRBV30 and TRBJ1-3): SQTIHQWPATLVQPVGSPLSLECTVEGTSNPNLYWYRQAAGRGLQLLFYSVGIGQISSEVPQNLSASRPQDRQFILSSKKLLLSDSGFYLCAWKVGSLSGNTIYFGEGSWLTVV.

This clonotype has more than one count but fewer than ten. The chain has TRBV6-1 and TRBJ1-1; D may be TRBD1 (5 bases). The V gene lost 6 bases and the J gene lost 4 bases, with 15 bases spanning the gap. The CDR3 is 14 residues long. From germline, CDR1 is MNHNS and CDR2 SASEGT. The CDR3 sequence is CASRARVRVTEAFF. CDR3 DNA: TGTGCCAGCAGAGCCAGGGTTCGGGTCACTGAAGCTTTCTTT.

At least ten counts were recorded for this clonotype. This CDR3 is CASSGHDTEAFF. In DNA, the CDR3 is TGTGCCAGCAGCGGACACGACACTGAAGCTTTCTTT. The chain links TRBV12-3 or TRBV12-4 to TRBJ1-1, with D possibly TRBD1 on 5 matching bases. Trimming took 6 bases from V and 3 from J, leaving 8 bases between them. This CDR3 is 12 amino acids long.

The V and J genes are TRBV18 and TRBJ1-5; D possibly corresponds to TRBD1 (6 bases). This CDR3 is 15 amino acids long. Germline CDR1 reads KGHSH; CDR2 reads LQKENI. V lost 6 bases to trimming and J lost 5 bases, with 17 bases between them. The CDR3 loop is CASSFTGSGYQPQHF. In nucleotides, the CDR3 is TGTGCCAGCTCCTTTACAGGGAGCGGCTATCAGCCCCAGCATTTT.

This clonotype was recorded a few times. V is TRBV2 and J is TRBJ1-5; 7 bases map to TRBD1. With 7 bases clipped from V and 0 bases from J, the junction kept 6 bases outside the gene matches. CDR3 size: 15 residues. CDR1 SNHLY and CDR2 FYNNEI come from the germline V gene. CDR3 amino acids: CASNGQADSNQPQHF. The CDR3 DNA sequence: TGTGCCAGCAACGGACAGGCCGATAGCAATCAGCCCCAGCATTTT.

Comment on this clonotype: A much more abundant neighbour one base away suggests this may be a read error. The chain links TRBV7-9 to TRBJ2-7; 9 nucleotides align to TRBD1. The CDR3 is 12 residues long. Germline CDR1 and CDR2: SEHNR and FQNEAQ (reference sequence). J was trimmed by 3 bases and V by 7 bases; bases with no gene match: 1. Here the CDR3 reads CASMDRGYEQYF. In DNA, the CDR3 is TGTGCCAGCATGGACAGGGGCTACGAGCAGTACTTC.

The CDR3 is CASSEGPGDKKLFF. CDR3 coding DNA: TGTGCCAGCTCAGAGGGACCAGGTGATAAAAAACTGTTTTTT. V usage is TRBV18 and J usage is TRBJ1-4; maybe TRBD1 (5 bases). Germline V CDR1 and CDR2: KGHSH, LQKENI. V dropped 5 bases and J dropped 9 bases, with 16 bases sitting between them. The CDR3 covers 14 residues.

This clonotype was detected only a few times. The V and J genes are TRBV19 and TRBJ1-5, with 8 bases identical to TRBD1. The CDR3 length is 15 residues. Unmatched junction bases numbered 5, after V lost 7 bases and J lost 0 bases. Looked up from germline, CDR1 is LNHDA and CDR2 is SQIVND (reference sequence). CDR3 in DNA: TGTGCCAGTATCGGACAGGGATATAGCAATCAGCCCCAGCATTTT. This sequence encodes CASIGQGYSNQPQHF.